These T cell receptor beta chains were read from a single sample in a study of shared clonotypes between healthy human individuals. Generated by immunoSEQ multiplex PCR, the TCRdb table keeps only in-frame clones and is missing some. The table has approximately 100,000 clones, roughly 70% seen once. The sample consisted of memory CD8+ T cells sorted from blood. The receptor source for this set is a woman between 25 and 40 years old in good health. CDR3s include the opening cysteine and the closing phenylalanine or tryptophan.

cdr3_aa j_call v_call
CASSPGLGMEQYF TRBJ2-7 TRBV19
CASSPTGDGANVLTF TRBJ2-6 TRBV6-1
CASTTYLPGAMNTEAFF TRBJ1-1 TRBV7-9
CASAEYQGVSTDTQYF TRBJ2-3 TRBV7-3
CASNPTGSNQPQHF TRBJ1-5 TRBV6-1
CASSIVGREIPHEQYF TRBJ2-7 TRBV19
CASSLGTSVEDTQYF TRBJ2-3 TRBV7-9
CASSLVGGRRGYTF TRBJ1-2 TRBV28
CASSLSPDRVGGYTF TRBJ1-2 TRBV27
CASSSGPTYEQYF TRBJ2-7 TRBV6-5
CASSLDSSLPSYEQYF TRBJ2-7 TRBV11-2
CATGHWTFRSYEQYF TRBJ2-7 TRBV5-5
CASSVVGSDTQYF TRBJ2-3 TRBV9